This is a list of T cell receptor beta chains from one sample in a study of T cell changes during pregnancy in multiple sclerosis. Clones were sequenced by immunoSEQ multiplex PCR, and TCRdb holds only the in-frame ones, with some missing. The sample lists roughly 50,000 clones, 94% occurring once. The material sequenced was CD8+ T cells from peripheral blood mononuclear cells, taken in the third trimester of pregnancy. The receptors come from a female donor with multiple sclerosis, enrolled in a pregnancy study. The CDR3 runs from the conserved cysteine through the conserved F or W. The order of the fields is V gene, clone size, J gene, CDR3 protein. A clone size is listed for some rows: how often the clone was seen (once, few, many), or a class if it is expanded.

V gene: TRBV4-2
clone size: few
J gene: TRBJ2-1
CDR3 protein: CASSQAHRRQGLYNEQFF

V gene: TRBV30
clone size: -
J gene: TRBJ2-7
CDR3 protein: CAYLSSGSYEQYF

V gene: TRBV13
clone size: -
J gene: TRBJ2-1
CDR3 protein: CASSSRDLYNEQFF

V gene: TRBV7-7
clone size: -
J gene: TRBJ2-1
CDR3 protein: CASSSSANSYNEQFF

V gene: TRBV7-4
clone size: -
J gene: TRBJ2-1
CDR3 protein: CASSLTGTSGMYNEQFF

V gene: TRBV7-2
clone size: -
J gene: TRBJ1-2
CDR3 protein: CASSLVRGGRPNYGYTF

V gene: TRBV5-5
clone size: -
J gene: TRBJ1-1
CDR3 protein: CASSPWGGGEGTEAFF

V gene: TRBV5-1
clone size: -
J gene: TRBJ2-5
CDR3 protein: CASSLVPQETQYF

V gene: TRBV19
clone size: -
J gene: TRBJ2-7
CDR3 protein: CASSTTGQGVHSYEQYF

V gene: TRBV29-1
clone size: -
J gene: TRBJ2-7
CDR3 protein: CSVCTPGQGYEQYF

V gene: TRBV2
clone size: -
J gene: TRBJ2-1
CDR3 protein: CASSEDILAGGPYNEQFF

V gene: TRBV29-1
clone size: -
J gene: TRBJ2-1
CDR3 protein: CSVDGSLDSPNREQFF

V gene: TRBV7-9
clone size: -
J gene: TRBJ2-7
CDR3 protein: CASSLPGQGASSSYEQYF

V gene: TRBV7-7
clone size: -
J gene: TRBJ1-5
CDR3 protein: CASSRTVTGPQHF

V gene: TRBV5-1
clone size: -
J gene: TRBJ2-7
CDR3 protein: CASSFDRDRGRYEQYF

V gene: TRBV13
clone size: once
J gene: TRBJ2-7
CDR3 protein: CASSLTRGEQYF

V gene: TRBV5-1
clone size: -
J gene: TRBJ2-7
CDR3 protein: CASSIGLAAYEQYF

V gene: TRBV23-1
clone size: -
J gene: TRBJ2-7
CDR3 protein: CASSPPGEDTYEQYF

V gene: TRBV6-4
clone size: -
J gene: TRBJ2-7
CDR3 protein: CASSDGAQQYF

V gene: TRBV6-5
clone size: -
J gene: TRBJ2-1
CDR3 protein: CASSYKAGGEQFF

V gene: TRBV7-3
clone size: -
J gene: TRBJ2-3
CDR3 protein: CASSPHSGGYTDTQYF

V gene: TRBV6-1
clone size: -
J gene: TRBJ1-2
CDR3 protein: CASSVLAEGGYGYTF

V gene: TRBV11-2
clone size: -
J gene: TRBJ2-7
CDR3 protein: CASSSLGGRRDEQYF

V gene: TRBV7-9
clone size: -
J gene: TRBJ2-7
CDR3 protein: CASRGSGSPSYEQYF

V gene: TRBV6-4
clone size: many
J gene: TRBJ2-1
CDR3 protein: CASSDASGRGYNEQFF

V gene: TRBV2
clone size: -
J gene: TRBJ2-1
CDR3 protein: CASTGGGQSLTAKREGPNEQFF

V gene: TRBV6-5
clone size: -
J gene: TRBJ2-1
CDR3 protein: CASSYPSGDSYNEQFF

V gene: TRBV6-5
clone size: -
J gene: TRBJ2-7
CDR3 protein: CASSVVLEGLAEQYF

V gene: TRBV13
clone size: -
J gene: TRBJ2-1
CDR3 protein: CASSYSPAGGRNEQFF

V gene: TRBV23-1
clone size: -
J gene: TRBJ1-1
CDR3 protein: CASSQSGGQVQLNTEAFF

V gene: TRBV12-5
clone size: -
J gene: TRBJ2-7
CDR3 protein: CASGSPSGTSGRFNPFKQYF

V gene: TRBV4-1
clone size: -
J gene: TRBJ1-2
CDR3 protein: CASSQGPGRVPNYGYTF

V gene: TRBV9
clone size: -
J gene: TRBJ2-1
CDR3 protein: CASSEGTSGLEKQFF

V gene: TRBV27
clone size: -
J gene: TRBJ1-5
CDR3 protein: CASSPISNQPQHF

V gene: TRBV19
clone size: -
J gene: TRBJ2-2
CDR3 protein: CASSAFRGPGELFF

V gene: TRBV9
clone size: -
J gene: TRBJ2-7
CDR3 protein: CASSPAGRAYEQYF

V gene: TRBV2
clone size: -
J gene: TRBJ2-1
CDR3 protein: CASSEGLAASFEDEQFF

V gene: TRBV19
clone size: -
J gene: TRBJ2-1
CDR3 protein: CASSILGTSNEQFF

V gene: TRBV29-1
clone size: -
J gene: TRBJ1-4
CDR3 protein: CSAAIADRRSQELF

V gene: TRBV27
clone size: -
J gene: TRBJ2-6
CDR3 protein: CASSLGQGSGANVLTF

V gene: TRBV7-9
clone size: -
J gene: TRBJ2-7
CDR3 protein: CASTQLGSYEQYF

V gene: TRBV5-6
clone size: -
J gene: TRBJ2-1
CDR3 protein: CASSSMTKDLNEQFF

V gene: TRBV4-1
clone size: -
J gene: TRBJ2-7
CDR3 protein: CASSHPGSYEQYF

V gene: TRBV10-3
clone size: once
J gene: TRBJ2-7
CDR3 protein: CAISTDRAFGEQYF

V gene: TRBV7-9
clone size: -
J gene: TRBJ2-7
CDR3 protein: CASSPPTSYEQYF

V gene: TRBV14
clone size: -
J gene: TRBJ1-1
CDR3 protein: CASSNGQDTEAFF